The clone carrying this T cell receptor beta chain has more than one count but fewer than ten. The antigen is undetermined. This record comes from a study of beta chain features in type 1 diabetes. The study's findings and limits: The study found moderately but significantly shorter TCRB CDR3s in all four CD4+ subsets of Type 1 diabetes patients.

It was one heparinised blood draw, averaging around 110 mL, that each donor gave. The authors sorted CD4+ naive, central memory, regulatory and stem cell-like memory cells via CD45RO/CCR7/CD25/CD127/CD95/CD27. The authors obtained over 95% purity in all sorted populations. Expressed TCRB transcripts were sequenced because the isolated RNA had all been reverse transcribed beforehand. The table came from immunoSEQ multiplex PCR; TCRdb's copy has only in-frame clones and leaves some out. The table records hundreds of thousands of clones, 10% to 15% of them present only once. The CDR3 spans 14 residues. The germline gives CDR1 LNHDA, CDR2 SQIVND (reference sequence). The germline V and J ends were trimmed by 10 bases and 1 base, with 14 bases remaining between them.

Sequencing was carried out using naive CD4+ T cells from blood. The receptor's source is a woman younger than 35 with type 1 diabetes. This chain links TRBV19 with TRBJ2-4; D possibly corresponds to TRBD2 (5 bases). The CDR3 region has the DNA TGTGCCACGAGGGCGGATGCGGCCAAAAACATTCAGTACTTC. This gives the protein CATRADAAKNIQYF.